A selection of T cell receptor beta chains follows, all from one sample in a study of identical twins' blood T cells. Each CDR3 protein gets one entry after TCRdb re-called the 5' RACE reads with MiXCR. In the table there are hundreds of thousands of distinct CDR3 sequences, approximately 30% of which are singletons. Source material: PBMCs. Receptors were obtained from a woman aged 18-49 years in good health. Each CDR3 is given with its conserved first and last residue. The D gene is left open where the match is weak. Clone sizes are given selectively: once, few, many, or a class where the clone is expanded.

d_call j_call v_call clone_size cdr3_nt cdr3_aa
NA TRBJ2-6 TRBV20-1 few TGCAGTGCTAGTTTCTCTGGGGCCAACGTCCTGACTTTC CSASFSGANVLTF
NA TRBJ1-1 TRBV4-1 NA TGCGCCAGCAGCCCACACGCTAGTGGGATGAACACTGAAGCTTTCTTT CASSPHASGMNTEAFF
TRBD2 TRBJ2-1 TRBV12-3/TRBV12-4 few TGTGCCAGCAGCCTAACTAGCGGGAGGATCAATGAGCAGTTCTTC CASSLTSGRINEQFF
NA TRBJ1-5 TRBV6-2/TRBV6-3 NA TGTGCCAGCAGTTACTGGGCGGCTTCTAATCAGCCCCAGCATTTT CASSYWAASNQPQHF
TRBD1 TRBJ1-1 TRBV5-1 NA TGCGCCAGCAGCTCTCGGGACAGGAACACTGAAGCTTTCTTT CASSSRDRNTEAFF
NA TRBJ2-3 TRBV7-8 NA TGTGCCAGCAGCTTAGTGGTGAACACAGATACGCAGTATTTT CASSLVVNTDTQYF
NA TRBJ1-1 TRBV6-5 few TGTGCCAGCAGTCGAAACAGGGTTGAAGCTTTCTTT CASSRNRVEAFF
NA TRBJ1-1 TRBV6-6 NA TGCGCCACGTGGGGTAGGAACACTGAAGCTTTCTTT CATWGRNTEAFF
TRBD1 TRBJ2-5 TRBV20-1 few TGCAGTGCTAGTATGGGACAGGGGGGATCAGAGACCCAGTACTTC CSASMGQGGSETQYF
NA TRBJ2-1 TRBV29-1 NA TGCAGGGTCTCCGACATGACCTACAATGAGCAGTTCTTC CRVSDMTYNEQFF
NA TRBJ2-7 TRBV6-4 few TGTGCCAGCAGTCCTACAGGGAATATGGCCTACGAGCAGTACTTC CASSPTGNMAYEQYF
NA TRBJ2-1 TRBV19 few TGTGCCAGTAGTACCGCCGGGACCTACAATGAGCAGTTCTTC CASSTAGTYNEQFF
TRBD2 TRBJ2-7 TRBV19 many TGTGCCAGTAGTTCGATAGCGGGGCCTTCTGGAGTTCTTTCCTACGAGCAGTACTTC CASSSIAGPSGVLSYEQYF
TRBD1 TRBJ2-1 TRBV29-1 few TGCAGCGTTGTCCAGGGGGCGAGGCCTTCCGGCAATGAGCAGTTCTTC CSVVQGARPSGNEQFF
NA TRBJ1-1 TRBV9 once TGTGCCATCAGCGCCAGTAGGACAGAAAAGAACACTGAAGCTTTCTTT CAISASRTEKNTEAFF